A selection of T cell receptor beta chains follows, all from one sample in a study of T-cell memory formation after mild COVID-19. A single record per CDR3 protein comes from TCRdb applying MiXCR to the 5' RACE reads. In the table there are tens of thousands of distinct CDR3 sequences, 5% to 7% of which are singletons. Sequencing was carried out using PBMCs or a T cell subset sorted from them (not recorded which). Receptors originate from an adult who had mild COVID-19 (a few samples of this study predate the infection). Cell type and time point are not known. Each CDR3 is given with its conserved first and last residue.

CASSPPGLSTGELFF	TRBV3-1	TRBJ2-2
CASSFGDTSYNEQFF	TRBV12-3/TRBV12-4	TRBJ2-1
CASSSGTQGGSYGYTF	TRBV5-1	TRBJ1-2
CASRGGTGDYEQYF	TRBV5-1	TRBJ2-7
CASSQGTWTSGTDTQYF	TRBV3-1	TRBJ2-3
CASSIVPSGRFIEQFF	TRBV19	TRBJ2-1
CASRPWREGYEQYF	TRBV28	TRBJ2-7
CASTGTSDRNTDTQYF	TRBV7-2	TRBJ2-3
CASSPKRRIQETQYF	TRBV7-9	TRBJ2-5
CASSLPGTHSQETQYF	TRBV6-2/TRBV6-3	TRBJ2-5
CASSLRSSYNEQFF	TRBV5-6	TRBJ2-1
CASSDGGTGQRETQYF	TRBV3-1	TRBJ2-5
CASRFSSSVNTEAFF	TRBV7-2	TRBJ1-1
CASSLAPTANTGELFF	TRBV5-1	TRBJ2-2